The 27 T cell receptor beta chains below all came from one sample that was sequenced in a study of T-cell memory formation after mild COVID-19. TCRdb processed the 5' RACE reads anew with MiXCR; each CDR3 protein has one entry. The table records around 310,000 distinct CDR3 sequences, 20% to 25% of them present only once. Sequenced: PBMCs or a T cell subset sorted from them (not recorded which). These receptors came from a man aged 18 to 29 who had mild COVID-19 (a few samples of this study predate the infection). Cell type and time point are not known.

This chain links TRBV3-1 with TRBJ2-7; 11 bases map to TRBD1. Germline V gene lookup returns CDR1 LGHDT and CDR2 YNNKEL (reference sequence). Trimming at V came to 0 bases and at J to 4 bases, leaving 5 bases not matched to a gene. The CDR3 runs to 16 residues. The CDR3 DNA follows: TGTGCCAGCAGCCAAGAATTGTGGGACAGGGGGTACGAGCAGTACTTC. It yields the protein CASSQELWDRGYEQYF.

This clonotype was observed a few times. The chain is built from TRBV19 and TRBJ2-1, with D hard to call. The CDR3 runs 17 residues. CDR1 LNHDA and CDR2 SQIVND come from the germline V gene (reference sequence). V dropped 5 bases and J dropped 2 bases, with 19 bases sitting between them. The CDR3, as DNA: TGTGCCAGTAGTCCCCTTCCCGCTGGTGACGCCTACAATGAGCAGTTCTTC. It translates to CASSPLPAGDAYNEQFF.

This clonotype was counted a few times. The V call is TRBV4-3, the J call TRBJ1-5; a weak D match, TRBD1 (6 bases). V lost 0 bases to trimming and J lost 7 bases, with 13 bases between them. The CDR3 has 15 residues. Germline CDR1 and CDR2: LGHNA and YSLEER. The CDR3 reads CASSQDGQGRQPQHF. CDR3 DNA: TGCGCCAGCAGCCAAGATGGGCAGGGGAGGCAGCCCCAGCATTTT.

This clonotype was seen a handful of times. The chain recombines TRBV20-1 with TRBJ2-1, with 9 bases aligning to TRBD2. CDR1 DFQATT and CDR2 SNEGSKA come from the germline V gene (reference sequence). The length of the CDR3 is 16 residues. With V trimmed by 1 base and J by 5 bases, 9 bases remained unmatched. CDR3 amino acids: CSARVLAGGTNNEQFF. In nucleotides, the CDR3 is TGCAGTGCTAGAGTCCTGGCGGGGGGGACGAACAATGAGCAGTTCTTC.

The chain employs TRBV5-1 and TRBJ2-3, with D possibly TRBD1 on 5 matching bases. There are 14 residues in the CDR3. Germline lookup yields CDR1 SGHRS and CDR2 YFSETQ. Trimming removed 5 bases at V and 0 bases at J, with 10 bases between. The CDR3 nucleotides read TGCGCCAGCAGAGTAGGGGTCAGCACAGATACGCAGTATTTT. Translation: CASRVGVSTDTQYF. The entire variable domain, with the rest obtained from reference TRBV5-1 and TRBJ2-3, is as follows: KAGVTQTPRYLIKTRGQQVTLSCSPISGHRSVSWYQQTPGQGLQFLFEYFSETQRNKGNFPGRFSGRQFSNSRSEMNVSTLELGDSALYLCASRVGVSTDTQYFGPGTRLTVL.

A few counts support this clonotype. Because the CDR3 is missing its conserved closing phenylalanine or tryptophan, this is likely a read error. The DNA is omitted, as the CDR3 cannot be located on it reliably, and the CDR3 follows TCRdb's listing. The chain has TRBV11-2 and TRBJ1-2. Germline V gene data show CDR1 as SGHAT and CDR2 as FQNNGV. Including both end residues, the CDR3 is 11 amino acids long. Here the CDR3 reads CASSLPAFISV.

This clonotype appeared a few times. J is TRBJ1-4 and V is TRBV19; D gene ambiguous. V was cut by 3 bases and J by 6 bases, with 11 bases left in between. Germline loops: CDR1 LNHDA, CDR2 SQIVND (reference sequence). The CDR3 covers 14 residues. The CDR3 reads CASSIRRTDEKLFF. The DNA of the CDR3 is TGTGCCAGTAGTATTCGTAGAACGGATGAAAAACTGTTTTTT.

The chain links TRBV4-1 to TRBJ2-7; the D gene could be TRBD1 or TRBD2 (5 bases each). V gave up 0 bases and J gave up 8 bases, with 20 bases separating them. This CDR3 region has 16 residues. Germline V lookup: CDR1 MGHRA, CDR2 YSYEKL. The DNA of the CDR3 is TGCGCCAGCAGCCAAGATGGCCGGGACGGAGATTTTCAGCAGTACTTC. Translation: CASSQDGRDGDFQQYF.

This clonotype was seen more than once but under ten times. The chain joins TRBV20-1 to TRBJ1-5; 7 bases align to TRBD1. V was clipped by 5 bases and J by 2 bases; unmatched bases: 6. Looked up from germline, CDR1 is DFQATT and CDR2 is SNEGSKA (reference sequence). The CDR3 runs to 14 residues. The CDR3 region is CSAVGTVGNQPQHF. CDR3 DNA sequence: TGCAGTGCTGTCGGGACAGTCGGCAATCAGCCCCAGCATTTT.

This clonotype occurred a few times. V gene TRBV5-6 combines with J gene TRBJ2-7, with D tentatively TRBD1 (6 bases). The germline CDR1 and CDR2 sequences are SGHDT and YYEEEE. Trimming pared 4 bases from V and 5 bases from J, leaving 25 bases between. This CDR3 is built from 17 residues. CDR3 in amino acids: CASSPLVGTMFGDEQYF. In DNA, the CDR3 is TGTGCCAGCAGCCCATTAGTCGGGACAATGTTTGGCGACGAGCAGTACTTC.

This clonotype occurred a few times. This CDR3 is CASNSLSGTGHEQYF. CDR3 in DNA: TGTGCCAGCAACTCCCTCTCGGGGACGGGCCACGAGCAGTACTTC. This chain connects TRBV11-2 to TRBJ2-7; D is possibly TRBD1 or TRBD2 (5 bases each). Germline V gene lookup returns CDR1 SGHAT and CDR2 FQNNGV. Trimming shortened V by 7 bases and J by 5 bases, and 21 bases separated the two germline ends. This CDR3 contains 15 residues.

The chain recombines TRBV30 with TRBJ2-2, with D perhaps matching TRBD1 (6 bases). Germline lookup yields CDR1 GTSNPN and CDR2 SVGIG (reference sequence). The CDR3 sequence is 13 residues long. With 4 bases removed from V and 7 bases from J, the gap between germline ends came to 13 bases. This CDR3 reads CAWTGTLHGELFF. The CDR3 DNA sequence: TGTGCCTGGACGGGGACACTTCACGGGGAGCTGTTTTTT. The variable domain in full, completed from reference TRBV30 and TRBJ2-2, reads SQTIHQWPATLVQPVGSPLSLECTVEGTSNPNLYWYRQAAGRGLQLLFYSVGIGQISSEVPQNLSASRPQDRQFILSSKKLLLSDSGFYLCAWTGTLHGELFFGEGSRLTVL.

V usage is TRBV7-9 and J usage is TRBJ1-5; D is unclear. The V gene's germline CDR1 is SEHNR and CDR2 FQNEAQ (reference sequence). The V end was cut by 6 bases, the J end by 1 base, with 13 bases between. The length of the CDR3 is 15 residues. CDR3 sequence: CASRSSTTSNQPQHF. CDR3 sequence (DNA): TGTGCCAGCAGATCCTCAACTACCAGCAATCAGCCCCAGCATTTT.

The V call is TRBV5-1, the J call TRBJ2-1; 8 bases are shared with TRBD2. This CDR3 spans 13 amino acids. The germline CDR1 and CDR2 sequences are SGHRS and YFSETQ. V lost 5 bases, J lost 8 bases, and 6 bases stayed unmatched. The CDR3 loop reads CASSRAGVDEQFF. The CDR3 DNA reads TGCGCCAGCAGTCGAGCGGGGGTCGATGAGCAGTTCTTC.

CDR3 sequence (DNA): TGCGCCAGCAGCGACACTAGCGGGGTTGGCGAGCAGTTCTTC. Protein product: CASSDTSGVGEQFF. The V and J genes are TRBV5-1 and TRBJ2-1; 10 positions match TRBD2. This CDR3 has 14 residues. Germline V gene sequence: CDR1 SGHRS, CDR2 YFSETQ. Trimming removed 4 bases from V and 10 bases from J; junction bases left unmatched: 8.

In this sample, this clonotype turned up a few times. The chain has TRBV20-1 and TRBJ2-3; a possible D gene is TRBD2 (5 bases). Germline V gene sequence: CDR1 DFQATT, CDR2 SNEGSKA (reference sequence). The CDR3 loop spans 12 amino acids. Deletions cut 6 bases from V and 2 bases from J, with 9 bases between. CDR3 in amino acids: CSAPTNTDTQYF. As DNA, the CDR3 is TGCAGTGCCCCGACTAACACAGATACGCAGTATTTT.

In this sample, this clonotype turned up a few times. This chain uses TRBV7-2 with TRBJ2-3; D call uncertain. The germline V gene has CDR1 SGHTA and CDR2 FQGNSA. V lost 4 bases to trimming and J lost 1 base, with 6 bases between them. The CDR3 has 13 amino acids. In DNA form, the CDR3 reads TGTGCCAGCAGCTACCTAGGCACAGATACGCAGTATTTT. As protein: CASSYLGTDTQYF.

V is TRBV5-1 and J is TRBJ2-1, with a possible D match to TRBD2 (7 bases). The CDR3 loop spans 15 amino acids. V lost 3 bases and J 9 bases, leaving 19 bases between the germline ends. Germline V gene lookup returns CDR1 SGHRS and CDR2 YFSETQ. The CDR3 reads CASSWTLGGPREQFF. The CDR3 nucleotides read TGCGCCAGCAGCTGGACTTTGGGGGGGCCCCGTGAGCAGTTCTTC.

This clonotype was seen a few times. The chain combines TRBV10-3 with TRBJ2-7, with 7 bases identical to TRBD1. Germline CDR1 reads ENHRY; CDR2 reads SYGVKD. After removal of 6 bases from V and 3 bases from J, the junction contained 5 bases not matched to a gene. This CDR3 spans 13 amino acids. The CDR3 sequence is CAIRDRDSYEQYV. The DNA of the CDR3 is TGTGCCATCAGGGACCGGGACAGCTACGAGCAGTACGTC.

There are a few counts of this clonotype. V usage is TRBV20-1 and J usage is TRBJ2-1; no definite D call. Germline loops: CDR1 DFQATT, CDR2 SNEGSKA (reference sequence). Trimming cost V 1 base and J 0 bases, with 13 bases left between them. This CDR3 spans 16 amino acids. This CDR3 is CSARGTGHRSYNEQFF. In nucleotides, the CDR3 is TGCAGTGCTAGAGGAACGGGCCACCGCTCCTACAATGAGCAGTTCTTC.

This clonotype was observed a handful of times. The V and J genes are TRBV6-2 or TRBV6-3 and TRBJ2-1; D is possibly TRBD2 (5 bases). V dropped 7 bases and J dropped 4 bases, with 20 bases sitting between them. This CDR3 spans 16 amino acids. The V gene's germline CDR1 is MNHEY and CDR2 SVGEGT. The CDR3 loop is CASKGRAGEDYNEQFF. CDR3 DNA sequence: TGTGCCAGCAAGGGAAGGGCGGGTGAAGATTACAATGAGCAGTTCTTC.

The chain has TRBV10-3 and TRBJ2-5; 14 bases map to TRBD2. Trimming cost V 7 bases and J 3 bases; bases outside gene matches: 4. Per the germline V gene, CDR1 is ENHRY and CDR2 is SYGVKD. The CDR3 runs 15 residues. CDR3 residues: CAINPGLAGEETQYF. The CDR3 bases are TGTGCCATCAATCCGGGACTAGCGGGGGAAGAGACCCAGTACTTC.

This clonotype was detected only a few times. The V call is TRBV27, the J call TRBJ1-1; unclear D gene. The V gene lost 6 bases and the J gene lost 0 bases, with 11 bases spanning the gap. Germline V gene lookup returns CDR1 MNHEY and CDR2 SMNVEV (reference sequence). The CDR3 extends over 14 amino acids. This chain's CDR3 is CASSPGLLNTEAFF. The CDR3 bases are TGTGCCAGCAGCCCAGGACTGCTGAACACTGAAGCTTTCTTT.

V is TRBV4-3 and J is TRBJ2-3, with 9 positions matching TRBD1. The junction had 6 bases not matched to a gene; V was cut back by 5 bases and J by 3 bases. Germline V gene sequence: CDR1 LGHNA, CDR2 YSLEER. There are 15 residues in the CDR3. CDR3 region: CASSLTGTGTDTQYF. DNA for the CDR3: TGCGCCAGCAGCTTGACCGGGACAGGGACAGATACGCAGTATTTT.

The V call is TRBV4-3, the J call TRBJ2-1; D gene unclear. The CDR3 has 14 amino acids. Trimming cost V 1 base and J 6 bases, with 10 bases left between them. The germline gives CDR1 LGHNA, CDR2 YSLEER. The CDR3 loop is CASSQGQWGNEQFF. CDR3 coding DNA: TGCGCCAGCAGCCAAGGGCAGTGGGGCAATGAGCAGTTCTTC.

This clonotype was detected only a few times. CDR3 in DNA: TGTGCCAGCAGTTACAGGGGACAGTCTGGAAACACCATATATTTT. Protein sequence: CASSYRGQSGNTIYF. The V gene is TRBV6-2 or TRBV6-3, the J gene TRBJ1-3; 7 bases line up with TRBD1. This CDR3 contains 15 residues. Losses at the gene ends were 2 bases for V and 1 base for J; bases not matched to a gene: 2. Germline V gene sequence: CDR1 MNHEY, CDR2 SVGEGT.

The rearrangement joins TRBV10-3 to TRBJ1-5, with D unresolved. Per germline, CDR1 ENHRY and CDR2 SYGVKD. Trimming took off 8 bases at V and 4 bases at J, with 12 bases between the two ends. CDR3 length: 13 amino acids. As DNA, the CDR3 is TGTGCCATCGGAAGGGTTGAGAATCAGCCCCAGCATTTT. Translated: CAIGRVENQPQHF.